These 32 T cell receptor beta chains were sequenced from one sample in a study of tumor and adjacent non-tumor tissue in lung cancer. TCRbeta libraries were built with three rounds of nested PCR, modified from ARM-PCR. A single record per CDR3 protein comes from TCRdb applying MiXCR to the multiplex PCR reads. This table holds around 70,000 distinct CDR3 sequences, around 73% found once. This sample's RNA came from whole unsorted tissue. Source material: lung tumor tissue. The source of these receptors is a man between 60 and 70 years old with non-small cell lung cancer.

This clonotype was seen at least ten times. The chain couples TRBV12-3 or TRBV12-4 to TRBJ1-1; TRBD1 might be the D (5 bases). This CDR3 spans 13 amino acids. The V end was cut by 1 base, the J end by 11 bases, with 14 bases between. CDR3 nucleotide sequence: TGTGCCAGCAGTTTAGGGGCTTTCAGGGAGGCTTTCTTT. Protein product: CASSLGAFREAFF.

On this clonotype: In this CDR3 the conserved last residue, phenylalanine or tryptophan, is missing, so a read error is likely. This chain joins TRBV5-4 and TRBJ2-5; D gene uncertain. Germline lookup yields CDR1 SGHNT and CDR2 YYREEE (reference sequence). The CDR3 has 15 amino acids. The CDR3 sequence is CASCLELADQETQYL. The CDR3, as DNA: TGTGCCAGCTGCTTGGAATTAGCAGACCAAGAGACCCAGTACTTA.

V usage is TRBV6-5 and J usage is TRBJ1-1; the D gene is possibly TRBD1 (6 bases). V was trimmed by 8 bases and J by 0 bases, leaving 13 bases between them. Per the germline V gene, CDR1 is MNHEY and CDR2 is SVGAGI. The CDR3 is 14 residues long. CDR3 nucleotides: TGTGCCAGCTGGACAGCAGTGGTGAACACTGAAGCTTTCTTT. Translation gives CASWTAVVNTEAFF.

This clonotype was observed at least ten times. Being one base from a much bigger clone, this may be a read error. The genes are TRBV20-1 and TRBJ2-3, with D perhaps given as TRBD1 or TRBD2 (5 bases each). This CDR3 has 15 residues. The germline gives CDR1 DFQATT, CDR2 SNEGSKA (reference sequence). The V end lost 7 bases, the J end lost 4 bases, and 21 bases lay between the germline ends. The CDR3 region has the DNA TGCAGTGTTAGGGGACCTCCTAAATGGGCAGATACGCAGTATTTT. This encodes CSVRGPPKWADTQYF.

Concerning this clonotype itself: One junction end disagrees with the germline gene, perhaps due to a read error. The V call is TRBV28, the J call TRBJ2-2, with a tentative D call TRBD2 (7 bases). The length of the CDR3 is 16 residues. Germline V lookup: CDR1 MDHEN, CDR2 SYDVKM. CDR3 sequence: CASSQPGGPNTGELFF. For the CDR3, the DNA is TGTGCCAGCAGTCAGCCGGGGGGCCCGAACACCGGGGAGCTATTTTTT.

A remark on this clonotype: Germline and junction disagree at one end, which may indicate a read error. The CDR3 loop reads CRVGQLGAKVLTF. The DNA for the CDR3 is TGCAGAGTTGGTCAGTTGGGGGCAAAAGTACTGACTTTC. The chain couples TRBV29-1 to TRBJ2-6, with D possibly being TRBD1 (6 bases). CDR1 and CDR2 from the germline V gene are SQVTM and ANQGSEA. This CDR3 is built from 13 residues.

This clonotype has only a few counts. V usage is TRBV5-6 and J usage is TRBJ2-1; 8 nucleotides agree with TRBD2. Germline V CDR1 and CDR2: SGHDT, YYEEEE. The CDR3 has 22 amino acids. J was trimmed by 4 bases and V by 4 bases; bases with no gene match: 28. The DNA of the CDR3 is TGTGCCAGCAGCCCGCCCTGGGGATCGAGGCTAGCGGGCCCTCTCCAATACAATGAGCAGTTCTTC. Translation gives CASSPPWGSRLAGPLQYNEQFF.

As for this clonotype: The limits of the CDR3 on the DNA are not certain, so only TCRdb's listed CDR3 is given. The chain links TRBV29-1 to TRBJ1-2. Termini included, the CDR3 measures 12 amino acids. In germline, CDR1 is SQVTM, CDR2 ANQGSEA. The CDR3 protein is CSVAGGNYGHTF.

In the case of this clonotype: A single base separates this from a much larger clone, so it may be a read error. Since the CDR3 does not end with the conserved phenylalanine or tryptophan, this likely comes from a read error. The chain employs TRBV5-4 and TRBJ1-1; D is perhaps TRBD1 (5 bases). The CDR3 has 15 amino acids. V shed 0 bases and J shed 0 bases, with 9 bases lying between them. Germline V CDR1 and CDR2: SGHNT, YYREEE (reference sequence). The CDR3 DNA is TGTGCCAGCAGCTTGGTGGGGGTCTTGAACACTGAAGCTTTCATT. Translated: CASSLVGVLNTEAFI.

Concerning this clonotype: Its ends do not fully match the called genes, so a read error is possible. The gene calls are TRBV29-1 and TRBJ1-1; no definite D call. Germline values: CDR1 SQVTM, CDR2 ANQGSEA. This CDR3 spans 14 amino acids. This chain's CDR3 is CRVDIATGNTEAFF. CDR3 nucleotide sequence: TGCAGGGTTGATATAGCCACCGGGAACACTGAAGCTTTCTTT.

Remarks on this clonotype: At one boundary the junction diverges from the germline segment, which might be a read error. Here the CDR3 reads CASSPGIAQETRYF. As DNA, the CDR3 is TGCGCCAGCAGCCCGGGGATAGCACAAGAGACCCGGTACTTC. The V gene is TRBV5-1, the J gene TRBJ2-5, with D possibly matching TRBD2 (5 bases). The germline V gene encodes CDR1 SGHRS and CDR2 YFSETQ. The CDR3 consists of 14 residues.

The gene calls are TRBV6-1 and TRBJ1-5; D remains ambiguous. There are 15 residues in the CDR3. V lost 4 bases and J 7 bases, leaving 17 bases between the germline ends. Germline CDR1 and CDR2: MNHNS and SASEGT. CDR3 sequence (DNA): TGTGCCAGCAGTGTAGGGCTGGCACACGACCAGCCCCAGCATTTT. Its protein is CASSVGLAHDQPQHF.

Remarks on this clonotype: It is likely a read error, because the conserved phenylalanine at the end of the CDR3 is missing. This chain links TRBV28 with TRBJ1-5; TRBD1 might be the D (5 bases). Germline V gives CDR1 MDHEN, CDR2 SYDVKM. The length of the CDR3 is 16 residues. In DNA form, the CDR3 reads TGTGCCAGCAGTTTGTGGGCCGAGCGGGGCAATCATCCCCAGCATATT. As protein: CASSLWAERGNHPQHI.

This clonotype was seen repeatedly, ten times or more. The CDR3 sequence: CSVLQGAEGYEQYF. Written as DNA, the CDR3 is TGCAGCGTCTTGCAGGGGGCAGAGGGATACGAGCAGTACTTC. The chain is built from TRBV29-1 and TRBJ2-7; 8 bases map to TRBD1. Trimming cost V 6 bases and J 4 bases; bases outside gene matches: 11. Germline V CDR1 and CDR2: SQVTM, ANQGSEA. The length of the CDR3 is 14 residues.

The chain recombines TRBV29-1 with TRBJ2-1, with a weak D call TRBD2 (6 bases). Germline assignment: CDR1 SQVTM and CDR2 ANQGSEA. CDR3 length equals 13 residues. V was trimmed by 4 bases and J by 9 bases, leaving 16 bases between them. The CDR3 DNA reads TGCAGCGTTGCGGAGGGCATCAGCACTGAGCAGTTCTTC. Protein: CSVAEGISTEQFF.

This clonotype was found a few times. A clone one base away is much larger, so this may be a read error. Here the CDR3 reads CASSYPGIGADTQYF. The CDR3 nucleotides are TGTGCCAGCAGCTATCCCGGGATAGGGGCAGATACGCAGTATTTT. The chain joins TRBV12-3 or TRBV12-4 to TRBJ2-3, with D possibly called TRBD1 or TRBD2 (5 bases each). This CDR3 is 15 amino acids long. Trimming pared 6 bases from V and 4 bases from J, leaving 17 bases between.

A note on this clonotype: The CDR3 ends on some other residue instead of the conserved phenylalanine or tryptophan, so this is likely a read error. The V call is TRBV20-1, the J call TRBJ2-7; perhaps TRBD2 as D (6 bases). Germline V gene sequence: CDR1 DFQATT, CDR2 SNEGSKA (reference sequence). Trimming took off 2 bases at V and 1 base at J, with 12 bases between the two ends. The CDR3 runs to 14 residues. This CDR3 reads CSARLMGGSYEQYL. CDR3 sequence (DNA): TGCAGTGCTAGATTAATGGGAGGATCCTACGAGCAGTACCTC.

The gene calls are TRBV11-1 and TRBJ2-1; TRBD2 matches 9 bases. There are 14 residues in the CDR3. The trim removed 8 bases at V and 9 bases at J, leaving 11 bases unmatched. CDR1 and CDR2 from the germline V gene are SGHAT and FQDESV (reference sequence). CDR3 in amino acids: CASERREGRSEQFF. DNA of the CDR3: TGTGCCAGCGAGAGGCGGGAGGGCCGTAGTGAGCAGTTCTTC.

This clonotype was seen repeatedly, ten times or more. As DNA, the CDR3 is TGTGCCAGCAGTTCTTACCCCCGACAGGAAGGAAATGAAAAACTGTTTTTT. It codes for CASSSYPRQEGNEKLFF. The genes are TRBV12-3 or TRBV12-4 and TRBJ1-4; possibly TRBD1 for D (6 bases). CDR3 size: 17 residues. V was cut by 4 bases and J by 5 bases, with 20 bases left in between.

The chain uses TRBV20-1 and TRBJ2-1; 11 bases fit TRBD2. Germline V lookup: CDR1 DFQATT, CDR2 SNEGSKA (reference sequence). The CDR3 totals 14 residues. V was pared by 2 bases and J by 9 bases, with 6 bases of the junction left unmatched. CDR3 coding DNA: TGCAGTGCTAGACTAGCGGGAGGTGGCGCTGAGCAGTTCTTC. It translates to CSARLAGGGAEQFF.

Regarding this clonotype: A junction boundary mismatches the germline segment, possibly from a read error. V usage is TRBV20-1 and J usage is TRBJ2-1; D is unresolved. CDR1 is DFQATT, CDR2 SNEGSKA, per germline (reference sequence). CDR3 length equals 11 residues. CDR3 sequence (DNA): TGCAGTGCCACAATCATGGGAAAATCAGTCTTC. This gives the protein CSATIMGKSVF.

In DNA form, the CDR3 reads TGCAATGCCAGCAAGACTATCGGGGCGTTCCCTGGGGAGCTGTTTTTT. Amino acids: CNASKTIGAFPGELFF. The chain uses TRBV20-1 and TRBJ2-2, with D perhaps given as TRBD1 or TRBD2 (5 bases each). Germline loops: CDR1 DFQATT, CDR2 SNEGSKA (reference sequence). The CDR3 is made up of 16 amino acids.

About this clonotype: Germline is not matched at one junction end, which may reflect a read error. The gene calls are TRBV5-6 and TRBJ1-5; D not resolved. The CDR3 is made up of 14 amino acids. Per the germline V gene, CDR1 is SGHDT and CDR2 is YYEEEE. The CDR3 DNA reads TGTGCCAGCGGCTCTCAGGCAACTTATCAGCCCCAACATTTT. It codes for CASGSQATYQPQHF. The whole variable domain, remainder taken from reference TRBV5-6 and TRBJ1-5, is DAGVTQSPTHLIKTRGQQVTLRCSPKSGHDTVSWYQQALGQGPQFIFQYYEEEERQRGNFPDRFSGHQFPNYSSELNVNALLLGDSALYLCASGSQATYQPQHFGDGTRLSIL.

J is TRBJ1-5 and V is TRBV20-1; possible D gene TRBD1, 6 bases. Germline CDR1 is DFQATT and CDR2 is SNEGSKA (reference sequence). This CDR3 comprises 13 residues. Deletions cut 4 bases from V and 5 bases from J, with 12 bases between. In DNA, the CDR3 is TGCAGTGCTAACCAAGGGGGGCATCAGCCCCAGCATTTT. Its protein product is CSANQGGHQPQHF.

Notes on this clonotype: This CDR3 fails to terminate in the conserved phenylalanine or tryptophan, so it likely reflects a read error. The J gene is TRBJ2-6, the V gene TRBV5-1; D might be TRBD1 (6 bases). Germline CDR1 and CDR2: SGHRS and YFSETQ. The ends were cut back, 4 bases at V and 4 bases at J, with 15 bases in the middle. This CDR3 region has 16 residues. The CDR3 is CASSQGSLGGANVLTL. The CDR3 region has the DNA TGCGCCAGCAGCCAGGGGAGTCTTGGCGGGGCCAACGTCCTGACTTTG.

This clonotype was detected a few times. The chain employs TRBV19 and TRBJ2-1; the match to TRBD2 covers 10 bases. Germline V lookup: CDR1 LNHDA, CDR2 SQIVND (reference sequence). V trimming: 7 bases; J trimming: 7 bases; junction bases outside the gene matches: 10. This CDR3 has 15 residues. CDR3 DNA: TGTGCCAGTACCCGGACGGGACTAGCGCGAAATGAGCAGTTCTTC. It yields the protein CASTRTGLARNEQFF.

By share, this clonotype ranks as medium-sized (0.01 to 0.1%). The chain employs TRBV6-2 or TRBV6-3 and TRBJ2-3, with 10 bases that match TRBD1. The CDR3 totals 14 residues. Germline V gene sequence: CDR1 MNHEY, CDR2 SVGEGT. J was trimmed by 5 bases and V by 5 bases; bases with no gene match: 4. The CDR3 coding sequence is TGTGCCAGCAGTCCCCGGACAGGGGGAGATACGCAGTATTTT. Translating gives CASSPRTGGDTQYF.

CDR3 DNA sequence: TGCGCCAGCAGCCGGGGGGGCGGGAGTATAAATGAGCAGTTCTTC. It codes for CASSRGGGSINEQFF. The genes are TRBV5-1 and TRBJ2-1, with TRBD2 matching 8 bases. V was pared by 4 bases and J by 7 bases, with 10 bases of the junction left unmatched. The CDR3 sequence is 15 residues long. CDR1 is SGHRS and CDR2 is YFSETQ in the germline V gene.

Points on this clonotype: A read error may account for a junction end that differs from germline. V gene TRBV20-1 combines with J gene TRBJ2-2; 11 bases are a match to TRBD2. Germline CDR1 reads DFQATT; CDR2 reads SNEGSKA (reference sequence). This CDR3 contains 16 residues. This chain's CDR3 is CSDTVAGGPETGELLF. DNA of the CDR3: TGCAGTGATACTGTAGCGGGAGGGCCGGAGACCGGGGAGCTGCTTTTT.

This clonotype was counted ten times or more. The chain recombines TRBV6-5 with TRBJ2-2; a weak D match, TRBD2 (6 bases). Per germline, CDR1 MNHEY and CDR2 SVGAGI. The CDR3 is 15 residues long. V gave up 5 bases and J gave up 4 bases, with 14 bases separating them. The CDR3 DNA reads as TGTGCCAGCAGTCTGGGGGGATCGCGCACCGGGGAGCTGTTTTTT. Translating it yields CASSLGGSRTGELFF.

Worth noting for this clonotype: The conserved phenylalanine or tryptophan is not found at the CDR3 terminus, so this likely reflects a read error. DNA for the CDR3: TGCAGTGGCTTAGTGGAGAATTTCTACGAGCAGTACATC. This gives the protein CSGLVENFYEQYI. The chain joins TRBV20-1 to TRBJ2-7, with D hard to call. The CDR3 is 13 residues long. Trimming took 7 bases from V and 3 from J, leaving 16 bases between them. The germline CDR1 and CDR2 sequences are DFQATT and SNEGSKA (reference sequence).

The chain is built from TRBV20-1 and TRBJ1-4, with D uncertain. CDR1 and CDR2 from the germline V gene are DFQATT and SNEGSKA (reference sequence). CDR3 size: 13 residues. The CDR3 nucleotides are TGCGGTATTAGAGAGCTGGTCGGTGAAAAACTGTTTTTT. Translating it yields CGIRELVGEKLFF.